This note documents a single TCR beta chain sequence. Antigen: not known. These data originate in a study of T cells after yellow fever vaccination. Study-wide points: A small proportion of clonotypes was detected in both the CD4 and CD8 compartments. Clones that expanded after primary vaccination mostly reappeared after the booster (96% CD4, 70% to 90% CD8). A weaker but faster secondary response was observed, peaking on day 5 versus 15.

Trimming removed 6 bases from V and 4 bases from J; junction bases left unmatched: 13. This CDR3 region has 16 residues. Looked up from germline, CDR1 is SGDLS and CDR2 is YYNGEE. The 5'RACE template-switching step produced TCR cDNA and added a universal primer site and UMIs. TCRdb analysed the 5' RACE reads with MiXCR anew, one entry per CDR3 protein. The sample consists of roughly 70,000 distinct CDR3 sequences, about 7.7% of them appearing once. This sequence joins TRBV9 and TRBJ2-3; the match to TRBD2 covers 8 bases. The clonotype comes from a man under 40 who received the YFV17D yellow fever vaccine. Sequenced material: CD8+ T cells sorted from PBMCs, taken on the day of the yellow fever booster vaccination. The CDR3 sequence is CASTSREGPNSDTQYF. The CDR3, as DNA: TGTGCCAGCACCTCTCGGGAGGGCCCGAATTCAGATACGCAGTATTTT.